This TCR beta chain was observed in a study of shared T cell receptors in the human thymus. Germline CDR1 is SGDLS and CDR2 is YYNGEE. The CDR3 runs to 12 residues. The germline V and J ends were trimmed by 7 bases and 2 bases, with 10 bases remaining between them. Data came from immunoSEQ multiplex PCR; TCRdb stores just in-frame clones and leaves some out. The sample has about 660,000 clones, roughly 90% seen once; the top ten hold 0.0085% to 0.012%. These data were also reused for a study on human thymus T cells. According to that study: Related studies found that unrelated individuals share highly overlapping thymic repertoires.

The chain links TRBV9 to TRBJ2-7; no reliable D call. The specimen sequenced was thymocytes. The receptor comes from a boy in the first two years of life with a congenital heart defect. CDR3 sequence (DNA): TGTGCCAGCTCCGGCGGAACCTACGAGCAGTACTTC. Protein: CASSGGTYEQYF.